The sequence of this T cell receptor beta chain was determined in a study of T cells in localized non-small cell lung cancer. As regards this clone: Its target is not known.

V lost 5 bases and J lost 6, with 20 bases in between. In germline, CDR1 is SGHTA, CDR2 FQGNSA. The CDR3 consists of 16 residues. General study points: Sequencing involved a lone tumor region, leaving heterogeneity possible. Adjacent uninvolved lung tissue had the highest T cell clonality, exceeding tumor. Appearance in adjacent lung was seen for a median about 60 of the top 100 tumor clones. Longer overall survival was associated with a higher density of T cells in the blood.

Clones were sequenced by immunoSEQ multiplex PCR, and TCRdb holds only the in-frame ones, with some missing. Of 35,000 to 45,000 clones listed, about four fifths were seen once; the top ten hold under 7.5%. This TCR was sampled from a male donor at least 60 years old with stage II lung adenocarcinoma. The rearrangement uses TRBV7-2 and TRBJ2-1; weak D call: TRBD1 (6 bases). The sequences come from peripheral blood mononuclear cells, collected before any cancer treatment. CDR3 DNA sequence: TGTGCCAGCAGCCTCGCTACAGGGAAAGGCGGCAATGAGCAGTTCTTC. This sequence encodes CASSLATGKGGNEQFF.